This T cell receptor (beta chain) was identified during a study of blood T cells in healthy people across ages (dated by TCRdb to about 2015). For the study in its entirety: Template switching captured roughly one uniquely barcoded TCR beta cDNA molecule per two T cells in model experiments. The study measured age-related changes in TCR beta repertoire diversity using deep sequencing normalized with unique cDNA molecular identifiers. Two additional independent replicas of 1 million unique cDNA reads from the same blood draw were analyzed for two donors (one aged 18 to 30 and one aged 80 or older). The donors were divided into four age groups: young (average around 17 years), middle-aged (about 40), aged (approximately 62) and long-lived (roughly 82). To avoid experimental bias, donors of different ages were randomly spread across the sequencing lanes. Overall study results and their limits: Bulk unsorted PBMC profiling prevented conclusive comparison of naive and antigen-experienced compartments. As age increased, observed TCR beta diversity per million T cells dropped in a roughly linear way, and a significant reduction was already evident by age roughly 40. The long-lived group showed more naive CD4+ T cells, fewer expanded clones and increased TCR diversity than the aged group, suggesting age selection. The percentage of naive T cells measured by flow cytometry correlated strongly with observed TCR beta diversity. Estimates of total diversity based on one million sequenced T cells were regarded as lower bounds and as underestimates. Donor CMV infection status was unknown, potentially confounding age-related changes in expanded clonotypes.

The donors were roughly 39 Caucasian individuals from Russia, aged roughly 6 to 100 years, who were systemically healthy. Each donor gave 9 to 10 milliliters of peripheral blood, collected into EDTA-treated Vacutainer tubes. Ficoll-Paque density-gradient centrifugation was used to isolate PBMCs, with at least 6 million per sample. Total RNA, at least 6 micrograms per sample, was extracted from PBMCs with Trizol reagent. For every donor, an aliquot of PBMCs went through flow cytometry to measure the percentages of naive CD45RAhigh/CD27high T cells. Library method: 5' RACE. The instrument given in TCRdb is Illumina HiSeq 2500. A second PCR of roughly 6 to 11 cycles was run with a J-beta primer mix and a sample-barcoded 5' primer. A unique molecular identifier was introduced onto each TCR beta cDNA molecule by a template-switch 5' adaptor carrying 12 random nucleotides. Each sample yielded at least 2.5 million CDR3-containing paired-end reads. First-strand cDNA synthesis was performed from all RNA using the Mint cDNA synthesis kit, with priming by a TRBC-specific oligonucleotide. After uracil-DNA glycosylase treatment, a first 18-cycle PCR used universal primers M1SS and BC2_uni_R on all cDNA. The authors' analysis ran thus. For normalization, 1 million high-quality reads, each with a distinct molecular identifier, were randomly selected from each sample. Instead of being binned into consensus sequences, reads with shared molecular identifiers were discarded. MiTCR, with a Q25 quality threshold and the strictest error-elimination algorithm, was used for CDR3 identification, clonotype clustering and error correction. A nonparametric unseen species model with Euler transformation was used to estimate lower-bound total TCR beta diversity. TCRdb reprocessing: public reads trimmed at Q25 with fastp, clones called with MiXCR, in-frame beta chains kept. Here each entry gathers all rows of one CDR3 protein and keeps the most common genes and DNA. These V and J calls are TCRdb output, not the study's own analysis. Recorded for this sample are 1,500,000 or so distinct CDR3 sequences; 59% of them occurred a single time. Jointly, the top ten make up 6.5% to 8.5% of the sample.

This clonotype has a handful of counts. The antigen it recognizes is unknown. Germline and junction disagree at one end, which may indicate a read error. The source material was blood. This TCR derives from a man aged 18 to 29 in good health.

CDR3 loop: CSVFAGSYEQYF. The DNA is TGCAGCGTTTTTGCGGGGTCCTACGAACAGTACTTC. The chain links TRBV29-1 with TRBJ2-7; perhaps TRBD2 is the D gene, with 6 bases matching. Including the terminal cysteine and phenylalanine, the CDR3 comprises 12 residues. Only the CDR3 part of the read is kept: 36 bases, read in frame from the first base. CDR1 and CDR2 (SQVTM, ANQGSEA) derive from the germline V gene.